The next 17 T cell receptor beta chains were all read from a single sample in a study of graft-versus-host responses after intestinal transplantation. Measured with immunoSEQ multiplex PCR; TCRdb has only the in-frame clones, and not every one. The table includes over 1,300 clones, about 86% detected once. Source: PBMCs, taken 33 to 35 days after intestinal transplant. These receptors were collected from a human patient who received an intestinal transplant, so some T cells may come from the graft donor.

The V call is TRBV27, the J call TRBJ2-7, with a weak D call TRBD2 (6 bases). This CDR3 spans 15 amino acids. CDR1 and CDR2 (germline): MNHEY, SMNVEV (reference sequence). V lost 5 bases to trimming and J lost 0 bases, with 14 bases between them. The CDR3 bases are TGTGCCAGCAGTACTACTAGCTACGACTCCTACGAGCAGTACTTC. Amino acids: CASSTTSYDSYEQYF.

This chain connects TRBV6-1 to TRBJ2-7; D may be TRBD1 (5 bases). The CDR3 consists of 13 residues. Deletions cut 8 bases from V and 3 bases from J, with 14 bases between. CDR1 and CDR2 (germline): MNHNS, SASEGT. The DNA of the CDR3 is TGTGCCAGCCAGAAGGGGAACAGCTACGAGCAGTACTTC. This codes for CASQKGNSYEQYF.

CDR3 loop: CASSLDGTGEETQYF. Written as DNA, the CDR3 is TGTGCCAGCAGCTTGGACGGGACAGGGGAAGAGACCCAGTACTTC. The J gene is TRBJ2-5, the V gene TRBV5-6; 10 nucleotides align to TRBD1. The length of the CDR3 is 15 residues. V lost 0 bases to trimming and J lost 3 bases; unmatched junction nucleotides: 2. Germline V gene data show CDR1 as SGHDT and CDR2 as YYEEEE.

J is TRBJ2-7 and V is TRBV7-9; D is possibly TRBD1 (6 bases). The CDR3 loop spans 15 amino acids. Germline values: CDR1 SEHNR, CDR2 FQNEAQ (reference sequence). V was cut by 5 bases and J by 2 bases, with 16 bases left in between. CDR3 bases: TGTGCCAGCAGCCCGACAGGCCGGGGAACCTACGAGCAGTACTTC. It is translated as CASSPTGRGTYEQYF.

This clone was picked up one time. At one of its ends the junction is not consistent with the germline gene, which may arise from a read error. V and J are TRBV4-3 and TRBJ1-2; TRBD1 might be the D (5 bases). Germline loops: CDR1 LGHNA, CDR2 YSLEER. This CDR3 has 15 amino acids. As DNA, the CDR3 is TGCGCCAGCAGCCAAGAAGTGGGTGGGCAGGGCTTCAGTCCCTTC. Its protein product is CASSQEVGGQGFSPF.

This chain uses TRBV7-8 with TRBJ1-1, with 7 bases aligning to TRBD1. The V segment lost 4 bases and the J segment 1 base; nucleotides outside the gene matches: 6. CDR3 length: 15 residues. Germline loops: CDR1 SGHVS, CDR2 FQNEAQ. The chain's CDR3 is CASSSSTGKNTEAFF. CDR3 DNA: TGTGCCAGCAGCTCCTCGACAGGGAAGAACACTGAAGCTTTCTTT.

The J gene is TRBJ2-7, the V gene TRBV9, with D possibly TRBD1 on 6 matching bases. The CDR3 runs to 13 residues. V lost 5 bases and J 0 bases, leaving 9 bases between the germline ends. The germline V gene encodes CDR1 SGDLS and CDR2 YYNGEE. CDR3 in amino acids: CASSTGYSYEQYF. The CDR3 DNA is TGTGCCAGCAGTACAGGGTACTCCTACGAGCAGTACTTC.

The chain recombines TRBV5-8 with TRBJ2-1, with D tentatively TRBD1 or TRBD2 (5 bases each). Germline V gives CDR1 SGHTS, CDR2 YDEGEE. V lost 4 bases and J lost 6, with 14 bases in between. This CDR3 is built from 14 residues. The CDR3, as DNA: TGTGCCAGCAGCCCCGGGGACCTGTTCAATGAGCAGTTCTTC. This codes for CASSPGDLFNEQFF. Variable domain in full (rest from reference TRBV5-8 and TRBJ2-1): EAGVTQSPTHLIKTRGQQATLRCSPISGHTSVYWYQQALGLGLQFLLWYDEGEERNRGNFPPRFSGRQFPNYSSELNVNALELEDSALYLCASSPGDLFNEQFFGPGTRLTVL.

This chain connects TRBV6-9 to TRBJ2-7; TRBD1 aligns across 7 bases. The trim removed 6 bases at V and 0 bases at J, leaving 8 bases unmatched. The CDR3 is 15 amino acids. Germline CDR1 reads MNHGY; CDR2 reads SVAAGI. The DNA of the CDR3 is TGTGCCAGCAGCCAAACCGGGACAGCCTCCTACGAGCAGTACTTC. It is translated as CASSQTGTASYEQYF.

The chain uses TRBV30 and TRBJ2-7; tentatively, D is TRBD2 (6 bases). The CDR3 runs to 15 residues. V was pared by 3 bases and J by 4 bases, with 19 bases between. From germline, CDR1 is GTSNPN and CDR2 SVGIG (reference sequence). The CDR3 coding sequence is TGTGCCTGGAGGGGTAAGGGGCTTGGAGGGTACGAGCAGTACTTC. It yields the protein CAWRGKGLGGYEQYF.

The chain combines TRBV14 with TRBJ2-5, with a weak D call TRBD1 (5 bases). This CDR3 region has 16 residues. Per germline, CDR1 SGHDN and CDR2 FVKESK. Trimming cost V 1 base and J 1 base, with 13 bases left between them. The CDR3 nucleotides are TGTGCCAGCAGCCAAGGGGGCCAGGCTTCCCAAGAGACCCAGTACTTC. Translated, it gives CASSQGGQASQETQYF.

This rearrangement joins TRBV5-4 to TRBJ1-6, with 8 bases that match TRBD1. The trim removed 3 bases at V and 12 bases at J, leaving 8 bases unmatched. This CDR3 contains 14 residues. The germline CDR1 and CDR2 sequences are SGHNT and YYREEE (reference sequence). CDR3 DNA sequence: TGTGCCAGCAGCTCCCCCGGACAGGGCGGACCCCTCCACTTT. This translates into CASSSPGQGGPLHF.

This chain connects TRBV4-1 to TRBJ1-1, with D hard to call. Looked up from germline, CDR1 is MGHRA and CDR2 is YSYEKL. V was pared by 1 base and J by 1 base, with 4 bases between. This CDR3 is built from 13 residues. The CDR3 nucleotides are TGCGCCAGCAGCCAAGCCAGGAACACTGAAGCTTTCTTT. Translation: CASSQARNTEAFF.

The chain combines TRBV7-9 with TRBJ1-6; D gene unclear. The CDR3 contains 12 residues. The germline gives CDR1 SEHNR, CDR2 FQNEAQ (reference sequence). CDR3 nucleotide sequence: TGTGCGGGGAGCTCCTATAATTCACCCCTCCACTTT. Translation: CAGSSYNSPLHF.

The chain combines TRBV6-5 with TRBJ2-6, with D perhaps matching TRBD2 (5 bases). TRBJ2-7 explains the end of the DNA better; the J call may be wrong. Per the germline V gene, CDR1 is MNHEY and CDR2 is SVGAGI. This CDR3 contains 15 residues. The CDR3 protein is CASSYSSGSSYEQYF. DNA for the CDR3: TGTGCCAGCAGTTACTCCAGCGGTAGCTCCTACGAGCAGTACTTC.

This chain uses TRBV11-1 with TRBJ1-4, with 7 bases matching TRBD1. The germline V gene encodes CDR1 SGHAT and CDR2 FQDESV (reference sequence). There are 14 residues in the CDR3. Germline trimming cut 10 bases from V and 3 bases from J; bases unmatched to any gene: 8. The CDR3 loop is CATISGQPNEKLFF. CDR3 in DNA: TGTGCCACCATCTCGGGACAGCCTAATGAAAAACTGTTTTTT.

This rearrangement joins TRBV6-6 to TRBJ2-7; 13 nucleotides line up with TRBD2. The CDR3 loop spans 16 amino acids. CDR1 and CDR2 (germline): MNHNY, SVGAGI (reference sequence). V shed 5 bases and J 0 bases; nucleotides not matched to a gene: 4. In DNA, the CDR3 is TGTGCCAGCAGTCCGCGGACTAGCGGGAGCTCCTACGAGCAGTACTTC. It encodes CASSPRTSGSSYEQYF.